The source of this T cell receptor beta chain is a study of T cell changes during pregnancy in multiple sclerosis. Sequenced by immunoSEQ multiplex PCR; TCRdb stores in-frame clones only, minus some. The sample records 55,000 to 85,000 clones, about nine tenths being singletons. Turning to this clone: One junction end does not reproduce the germline sequence, and a read error may be involved.

CDR1 and CDR2 (germline): LNHDA, SQIVND (reference sequence). This CDR3 region has 14 residues. The receptor comes from a female donor with multiple sclerosis, enrolled in a pregnancy study. The source material was peripheral blood, sampled in the third trimester of pregnancy. The J gene is TRBJ1-5, the V gene TRBV19; D remains ambiguous. This CDR3 reads CASSISQSNQPQHF. DNA for the CDR3: TGTGCCAGCAGTATTTCACAAAGCAATCAGCCCCAGCATTTT.